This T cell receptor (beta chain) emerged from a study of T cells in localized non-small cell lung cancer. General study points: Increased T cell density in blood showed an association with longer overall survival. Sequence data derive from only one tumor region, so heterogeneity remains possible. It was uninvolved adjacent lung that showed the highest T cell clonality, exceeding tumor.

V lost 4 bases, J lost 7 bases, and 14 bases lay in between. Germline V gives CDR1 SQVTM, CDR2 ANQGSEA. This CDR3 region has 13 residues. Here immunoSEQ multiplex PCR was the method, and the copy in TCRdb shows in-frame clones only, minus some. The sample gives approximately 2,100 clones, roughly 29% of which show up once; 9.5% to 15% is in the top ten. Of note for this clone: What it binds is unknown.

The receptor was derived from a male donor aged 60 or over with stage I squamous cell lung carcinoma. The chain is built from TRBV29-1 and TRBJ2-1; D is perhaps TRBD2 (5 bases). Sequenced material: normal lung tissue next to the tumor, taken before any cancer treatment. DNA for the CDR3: TGCAGCGTTGGGGGAGACCAGTGGAATGAGCAGTTCTTC. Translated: CSVGGDQWNEQFF.